A selection of T cell receptor beta chains follows, all from one sample in a study of cytomegalovirus exposure and HLA in healthy donors. Here immunoSEQ multiplex PCR was the method, and the copy in TCRdb shows in-frame clones only, minus some. This sample carries tens of thousands of clones, 75% of them seen once, and the ten largest clones take about 7.6%. Sequencing input: PBMCs. These receptors all stem from a man aged 60 to 69 in good health and CMV-seropositive. Each CDR3 is given without its conserved first and last residue. Some rows mark clone size as missing; the rest say once, few, many or name a class of expanded clone.

clone_size: NA; cdr3_length: 10; v_call: TRBV5-5; cdr3_aa: ASSPGHFEQF
clone_size: NA; cdr3_length: 11; v_call: TRBV29-1; cdr3_aa: SVESQGAQEQY
clone_size: few; cdr3_length: 14; v_call: TRBV5-4; cdr3_aa: ASSKKQGASYNEQF
clone_size: NA; cdr3_length: 12; v_call: TRBV6-1; cdr3_aa: ASSSIEGDEKLF
clone_size: NA; cdr3_length: 15; v_call: TRBV9; cdr3_aa: ASSPRTGVATNEKLF
clone_size: NA; cdr3_length: 12; v_call: TRBV27; cdr3_aa: ASSLGAAHYEQY
clone_size: few; cdr3_length: 12; v_call: TRBV6-5; cdr3_aa: ATPEGTLPDTQY
clone_size: few; cdr3_length: 11; v_call: TRBV6-5; cdr3_aa: ASRPGQGYEQY
clone_size: NA; cdr3_length: 12; v_call: TRBV7-2; cdr3_aa: ASSLTGANEKLF
clone_size: few; cdr3_length: 15; v_call: TRBV5-4; cdr3_aa: ASSTGTSGGAGETQY
clone_size: once; cdr3_length: 15; v_call: TRBV19; cdr3_aa: ASSPRRDRLSIYGYT
clone_size: NA; cdr3_length: 13; v_call: TRBV7-9; cdr3_aa: ASSPRPGLTGELF
clone_size: NA; cdr3_length: 12; v_call: TRBV11-3; cdr3_aa: ASSPGQGFYEQY
clone_size: hyperexpanded; cdr3_length: 12; v_call: TRBV6-5; cdr3_aa: ASSYNVAQETQY
clone_size: NA; cdr3_length: 16; v_call: TRBV7-8; cdr3_aa: ASRRDRGFGSSYNEQF
clone_size: once; cdr3_length: 11; v_call: TRBV19; cdr3_aa: ASSMDRGQPQH
clone_size: NA; cdr3_length: 14; v_call: TRBV7-2; cdr3_aa: ASSPFSTGEAGELF
clone_size: NA; cdr3_length: 14; v_call: TRBV6-5; cdr3_aa: ASSYSRGRGGTEAF
clone_size: NA; cdr3_length: 15; v_call: TRBV11-3; cdr3_aa: ASSLDRSKRGANVLT
clone_size: NA; cdr3_length: 13; v_call: TRBV27; cdr3_aa: ASGQGALPYNEQF
clone_size: NA; cdr3_length: 14; v_call: TRBV27; cdr3_aa: ASSPQGGRSSYEQY
clone_size: NA; cdr3_length: 13; v_call: TRBV6-5; cdr3_aa: ASTTTQGGSNGYT
clone_size: NA; cdr3_length: 11; v_call: TRBV11-3; cdr3_aa: ASSLTGSGIQY
clone_size: NA; cdr3_length: 15; v_call: TRBV6-1; cdr3_aa: ASSDPTGDRVKYEQY
clone_size: NA; cdr3_length: 11; v_call: TRBV2; cdr3_aa: ASSDRVGYGYT
clone_size: NA; cdr3_length: 12; v_call: TRBV4-1; cdr3_aa: ASSPRLTDNEQF
clone_size: NA; cdr3_length: 11; v_call: TRBV25-1; cdr3_aa: ASSGAGVDTQY
clone_size: NA; cdr3_length: 13; v_call: TRBV15; cdr3_aa: ATSGGQVENTEAF
clone_size: NA; cdr3_length: 12; v_call: TRBV18; cdr3_aa: ASSPDSKNTEAF
clone_size: NA; cdr3_length: 11; v_call: TRBV6-5; cdr3_aa: ASKTGLSYGYT
clone_size: NA; cdr3_length: 13; v_call: TRBV18; cdr3_aa: ASSRASTGQETQY
clone_size: once; cdr3_length: 15; v_call: TRBV27; cdr3_aa: ASSLSWHRGYSGELF
clone_size: NA; cdr3_length: 15; v_call: TRBV10-1; cdr3_aa: ASSEAASGSGFNEQF
clone_size: medium-sized; cdr3_length: 12; v_call: TRBV6-1; cdr3_aa: ASRDYMGNQPQH
clone_size: medium-sized; cdr3_length: 10; v_call: TRBV11-2; cdr3_aa: ASSLGGQAAF
clone_size: NA; cdr3_length: 13; v_call: TRBV6-6; cdr3_aa: ASSTTGGVLYEQY
clone_size: NA; cdr3_length: 14; v_call: TRBV6-1; cdr3_aa: ASSEYRAAGGETQY
clone_size: NA; cdr3_length: 14; v_call: TRBV7-9; cdr3_aa: ASSLSQGMSSYEQY
clone_size: NA; cdr3_length: 10; v_call: TRBV11-3; cdr3_aa: ASSVPDYEQY